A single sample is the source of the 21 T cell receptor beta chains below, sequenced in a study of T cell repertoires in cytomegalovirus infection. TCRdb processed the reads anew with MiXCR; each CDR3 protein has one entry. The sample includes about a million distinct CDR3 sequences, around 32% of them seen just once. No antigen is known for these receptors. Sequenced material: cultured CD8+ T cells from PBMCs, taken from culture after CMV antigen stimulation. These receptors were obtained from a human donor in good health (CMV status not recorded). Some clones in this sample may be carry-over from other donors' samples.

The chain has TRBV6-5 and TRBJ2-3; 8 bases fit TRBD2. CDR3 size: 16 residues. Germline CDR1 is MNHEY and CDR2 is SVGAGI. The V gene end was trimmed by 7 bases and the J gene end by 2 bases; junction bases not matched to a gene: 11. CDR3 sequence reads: CASKVVAGRTTDTQYF. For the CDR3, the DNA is TGTGCCAGCAAAGTTGTAGCGGGACGTACCACAGATACGCAGTATTTT.

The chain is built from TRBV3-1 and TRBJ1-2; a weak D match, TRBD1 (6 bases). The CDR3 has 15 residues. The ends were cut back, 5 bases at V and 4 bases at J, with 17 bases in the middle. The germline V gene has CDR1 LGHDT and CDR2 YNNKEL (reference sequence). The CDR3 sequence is CASSSRTDIIYGYTF. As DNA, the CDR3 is TGTGCCAGCAGCTCTCGGACAGACATTATCTATGGCTACACCTTC. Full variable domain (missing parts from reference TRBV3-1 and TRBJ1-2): DTAVSQTPKYLVTQMGNDKSIKCEQNLGHDTMYWYKQDSKKFLKIMFSYNNKELIINETVPNRFSPKSPDKAHLNLHINSLELGDSAVYFCASSSRTDIIYGYTFGSGTRLTVV.

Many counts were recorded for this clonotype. In DNA form, the CDR3 reads TGTGCCAGCAGTTATAGGCTGATTTACGAGCAGTACGTC. The encoded protein is CASSYRLIYEQYV. This sequence joins TRBV6-6 and TRBJ2-7, with D unresolved. Germline CDR1 MNHNY, CDR2 SVGAGI (reference sequence). CDR3 length equals 13 residues. The V gene lost 3 bases and the J gene lost 4 bases, with 10 bases spanning the gap.

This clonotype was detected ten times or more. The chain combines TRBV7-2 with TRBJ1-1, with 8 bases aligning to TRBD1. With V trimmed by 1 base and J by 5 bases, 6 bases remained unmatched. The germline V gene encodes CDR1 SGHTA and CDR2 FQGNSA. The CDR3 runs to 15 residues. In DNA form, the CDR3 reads TGTGCCAGCAGCTTAGGTCCAGGGGGCGTAACTGAAGCTTTCTTT. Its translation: CASSLGPGGVTEAFF.

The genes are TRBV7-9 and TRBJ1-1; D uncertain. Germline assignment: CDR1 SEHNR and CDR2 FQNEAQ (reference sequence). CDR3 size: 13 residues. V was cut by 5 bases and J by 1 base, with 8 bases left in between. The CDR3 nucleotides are TGTGCCAGCAGCGCGAGTAAGAACACTGAAGCTTTCTTT. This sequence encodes CASSASKNTEAFF.

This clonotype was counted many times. The CDR3 loop reads CATKKGTGTYNEQFF. The CDR3 DNA follows: TGTGCCACCAAAAAGGGGACGGGGACCTACAATGAGCAGTTCTTC. This sequence joins TRBV27 and TRBJ2-1; D tentatively fits TRBD1 or TRBD2 (5 bases each). Per germline, CDR1 MNHEY and CDR2 SMNVEV (reference sequence). With 10 bases removed from V and 2 bases from J, the gap between germline ends came to 18 bases. The CDR3 has 15 residues.

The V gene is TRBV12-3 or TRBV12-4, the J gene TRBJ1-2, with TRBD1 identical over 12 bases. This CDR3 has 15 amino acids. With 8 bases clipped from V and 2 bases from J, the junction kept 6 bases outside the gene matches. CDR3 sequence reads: CASGPGTGGNYGYTF. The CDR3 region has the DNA TGTGCCAGCGGTCCTGGGACAGGGGGCAACTATGGCTACACCTTC.

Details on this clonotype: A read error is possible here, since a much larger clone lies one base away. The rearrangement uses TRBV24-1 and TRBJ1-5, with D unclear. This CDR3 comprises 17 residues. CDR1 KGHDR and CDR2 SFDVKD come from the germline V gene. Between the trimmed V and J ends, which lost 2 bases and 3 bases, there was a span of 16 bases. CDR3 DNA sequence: TGTGCCACCAGTGATTCCTTCCGGGGTTCCCCCAATCAGCCCCAGCATTTT. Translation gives CATSDSFRGSPNQPQHF.

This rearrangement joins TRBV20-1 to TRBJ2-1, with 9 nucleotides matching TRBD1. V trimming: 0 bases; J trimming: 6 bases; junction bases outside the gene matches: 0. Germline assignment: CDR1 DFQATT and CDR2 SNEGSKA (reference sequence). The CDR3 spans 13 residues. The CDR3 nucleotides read TGCAGTGCTAGAGAGACAGGGGGCAATGAGCAGTTCTTC. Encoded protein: CSARETGGNEQFF.

CDR3 sequence reads: CASSDWAGEIDTQYF. CDR3 bases: TGTGCCAGCAGTGACTGGGCGGGCGAGATAGATACGCAGTATTTT. The rearrangement joins TRBV6-4 to TRBJ2-3; TRBD2 is a possible D gene (5 bases). The V end lost 1 base, the J end lost 5 bases, and 13 bases lay between the germline ends. Germline CDR1 and CDR2: MRHNA and SNTAGT. CDR3 length equals 15 residues.

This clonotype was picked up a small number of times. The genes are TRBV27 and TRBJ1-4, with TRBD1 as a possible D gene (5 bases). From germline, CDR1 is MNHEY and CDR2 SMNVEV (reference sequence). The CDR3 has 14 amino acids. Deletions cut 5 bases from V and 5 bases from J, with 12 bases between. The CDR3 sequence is CASSPTAWNEKLFF. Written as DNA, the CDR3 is TGTGCCAGCAGTCCGACAGCCTGGAATGAAAAACTGTTTTTT.

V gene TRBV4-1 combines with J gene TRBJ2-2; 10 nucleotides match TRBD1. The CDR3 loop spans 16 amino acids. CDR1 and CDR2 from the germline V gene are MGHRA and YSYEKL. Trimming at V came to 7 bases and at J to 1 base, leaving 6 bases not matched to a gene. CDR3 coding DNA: TGCGCCAGCACACACCGGGACAGGGGGAACACCGGGGAGCTGTTTTTT. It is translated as CASTHRDRGNTGELFF.

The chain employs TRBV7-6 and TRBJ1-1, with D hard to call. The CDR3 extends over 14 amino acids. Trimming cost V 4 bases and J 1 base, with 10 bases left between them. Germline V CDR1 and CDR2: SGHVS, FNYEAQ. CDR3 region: CASSSGFGNTEAFF. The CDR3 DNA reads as TGTGCCAGCAGCTCCGGGTTTGGGAACACTGAAGCTTTCTTT.

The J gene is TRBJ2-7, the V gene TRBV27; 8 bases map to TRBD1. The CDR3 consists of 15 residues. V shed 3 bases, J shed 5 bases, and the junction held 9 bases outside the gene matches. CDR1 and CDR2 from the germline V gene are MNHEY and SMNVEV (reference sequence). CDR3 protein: CASSLVRTGWDEQYF. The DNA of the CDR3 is TGTGCCAGCAGTTTGGTTCGGACAGGGTGGGACGAGCAGTACTTC.

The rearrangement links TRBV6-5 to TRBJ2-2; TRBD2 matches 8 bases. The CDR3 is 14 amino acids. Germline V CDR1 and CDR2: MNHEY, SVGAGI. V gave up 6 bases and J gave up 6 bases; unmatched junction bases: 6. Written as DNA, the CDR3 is TGTGCCAGCAGGACGGGGGGGATCGCCGGGGAGCTGTTTTTT. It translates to CASRTGGIAGELFF.

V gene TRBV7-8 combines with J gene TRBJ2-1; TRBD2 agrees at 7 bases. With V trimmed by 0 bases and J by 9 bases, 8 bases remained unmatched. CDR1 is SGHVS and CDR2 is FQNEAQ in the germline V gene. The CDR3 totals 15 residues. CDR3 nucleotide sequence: TGTGCCAGCAGCTTAGCGGGGGGGGTCGGGGTTGAGCAGTTCTTC. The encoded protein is CASSLAGGVGVEQFF.

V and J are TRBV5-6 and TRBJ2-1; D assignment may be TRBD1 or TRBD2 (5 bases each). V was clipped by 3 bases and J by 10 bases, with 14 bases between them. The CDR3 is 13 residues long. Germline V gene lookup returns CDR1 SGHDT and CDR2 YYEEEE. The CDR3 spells CASSSGTPREQFF. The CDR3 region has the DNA TGTGCCAGCAGCTCCGGGACCCCCAGGGAGCAGTTCTTC.

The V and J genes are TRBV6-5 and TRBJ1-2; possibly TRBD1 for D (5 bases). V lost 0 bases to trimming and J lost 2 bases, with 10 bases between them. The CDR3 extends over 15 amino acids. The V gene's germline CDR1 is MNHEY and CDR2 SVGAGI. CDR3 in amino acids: CASSYSAEGNYGYTF. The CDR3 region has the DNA TGTGCCAGCAGTTACTCGGCAGAGGGGAACTATGGCTACACCTTC.

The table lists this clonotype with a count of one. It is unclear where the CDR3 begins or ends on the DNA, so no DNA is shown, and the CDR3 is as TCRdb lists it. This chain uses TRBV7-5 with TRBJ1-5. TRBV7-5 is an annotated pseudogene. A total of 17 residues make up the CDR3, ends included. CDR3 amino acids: CISVPEAPKGGNQPQHF.

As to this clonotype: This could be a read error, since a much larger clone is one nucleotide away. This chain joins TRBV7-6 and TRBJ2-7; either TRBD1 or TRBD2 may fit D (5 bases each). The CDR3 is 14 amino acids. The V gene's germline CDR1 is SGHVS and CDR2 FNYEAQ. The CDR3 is CASSSGPRSFEQYF. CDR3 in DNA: TGTGCCAGCAGCTCGGGACCCCGCTCCTTCGAGCAGTACTTC.

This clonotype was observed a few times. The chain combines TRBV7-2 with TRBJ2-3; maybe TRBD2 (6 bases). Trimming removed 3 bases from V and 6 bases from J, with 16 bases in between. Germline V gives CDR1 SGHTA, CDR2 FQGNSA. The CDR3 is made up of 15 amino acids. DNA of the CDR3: TGTGCCAGCAGCTTCAAGACCCTACGGGGGGATACGCAGTATTTT. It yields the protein CASSFKTLRGDTQYF.